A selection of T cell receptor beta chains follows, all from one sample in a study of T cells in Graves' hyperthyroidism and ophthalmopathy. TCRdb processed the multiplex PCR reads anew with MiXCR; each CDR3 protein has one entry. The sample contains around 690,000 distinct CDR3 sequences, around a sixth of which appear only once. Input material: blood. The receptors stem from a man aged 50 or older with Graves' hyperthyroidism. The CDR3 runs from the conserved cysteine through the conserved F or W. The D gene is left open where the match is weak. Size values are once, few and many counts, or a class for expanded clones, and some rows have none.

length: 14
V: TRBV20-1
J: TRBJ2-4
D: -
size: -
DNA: TGCAGTGCTGAAGAGGGGGGTCGTTGGAACATTCAGTACTTC
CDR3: CSAEEGGRWNIQYF

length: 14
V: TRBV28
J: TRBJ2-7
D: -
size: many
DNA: TGTGCCAGCAGCAAAGCATTCCCGCCCTACGAGCAGTACTTC
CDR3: CASSKAFPPYEQYF

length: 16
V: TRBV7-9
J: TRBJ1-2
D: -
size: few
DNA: TGTGCCAGCAGCTCCGTGGTATCGACAGCCAACTATGGCTACACCTTC
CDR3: CASSSVVSTANYGYTF

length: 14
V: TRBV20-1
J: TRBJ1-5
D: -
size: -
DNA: TGCAGTGCTAGTGATTCGTACAGAAATCAGCCCCAGCATTTT
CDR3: CSASDSYRNQPQHF

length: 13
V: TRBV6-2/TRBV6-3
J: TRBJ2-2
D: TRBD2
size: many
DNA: TGTGCCACGGGACTAGCGAACACCGGGGAGCTGTTTTTT
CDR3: CATGLANTGELFF

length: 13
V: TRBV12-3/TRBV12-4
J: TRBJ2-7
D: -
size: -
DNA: TGTGCCAGCACCGTGACTAGGGTCGGCGAGCAGTACTTC
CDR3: CASTVTRVGEQYF

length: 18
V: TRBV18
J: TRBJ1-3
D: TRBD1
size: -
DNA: TGTGCCAGCTCACCACTGGATTCGGGACAGTACTTTGGAAACACCATATATTTT
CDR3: CASSPLDSGQYFGNTIYF

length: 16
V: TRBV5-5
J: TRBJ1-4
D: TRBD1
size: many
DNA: TGTGCCAGCAGCTTCCACAGGGGGCGAACTAATGAAAAACTGTTTTTT
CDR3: CASSFHRGRTNEKLFF

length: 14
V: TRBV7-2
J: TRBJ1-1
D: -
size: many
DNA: TGTGCCAGCAGCCCCTCGACAGCGAACACTGAAGCTTTCTTT
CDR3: CASSPSTANTEAFF

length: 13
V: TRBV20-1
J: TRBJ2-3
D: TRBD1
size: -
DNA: TGCAGTGCTTTGTACAGGGGAGCAGATACGCAGTATTTT
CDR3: CSALYRGADTQYF

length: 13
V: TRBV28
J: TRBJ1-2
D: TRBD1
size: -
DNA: TGTGCCAGCAGCTTCGACAGGGCCTATGGCTACACCTTC
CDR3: CASSFDRAYGYTF

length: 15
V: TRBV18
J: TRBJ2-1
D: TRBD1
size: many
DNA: TGTGCCAGCTCAGCCGGGACAGGGGTCAGCAATGAGCAGTTCTTC
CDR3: CASSAGTGVSNEQFF

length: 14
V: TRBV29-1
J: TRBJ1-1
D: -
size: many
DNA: TGCAGCGTTGAGAGACGGCCAGGGGACACTGAAGCTTTCTTT
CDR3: CSVERRPGDTEAFF

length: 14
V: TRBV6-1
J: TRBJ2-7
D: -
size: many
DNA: TGTGCCAGCAGTGAACTAGGACAGTCCTACGAGCAGTACTTC
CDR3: CASSELGQSYEQYF

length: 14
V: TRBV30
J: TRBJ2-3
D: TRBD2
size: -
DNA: TGTGCCTGGAGTTGGGACTACTCGGCAGATACGCAGTATTTT
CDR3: CAWSWDYSADTQYF

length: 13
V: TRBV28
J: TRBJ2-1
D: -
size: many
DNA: TGTGCCACCCAAGAGGACAGCTACAATGAGCAGTTCTTC
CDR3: CATQEDSYNEQFF

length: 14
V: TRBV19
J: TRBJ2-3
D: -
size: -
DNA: TGTGCCAGTAGTATAGACTTAATCACAGATACGCAGTATTTT
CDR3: CASSIDLITDTQYF

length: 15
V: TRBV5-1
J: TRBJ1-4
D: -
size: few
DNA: TGCGCCAGCAGCCCCGGGGGTGCGTCTAATGAAAAACTGTTTTTT
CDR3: CASSPGGASNEKLFF

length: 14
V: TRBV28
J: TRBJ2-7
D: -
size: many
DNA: TGTGCCAGCAGTTTGGGACTGAATGCCAACGAGCAGTACTTC
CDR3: CASSLGLNANEQYF

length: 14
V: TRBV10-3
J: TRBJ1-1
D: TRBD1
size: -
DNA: TGTGCCATCAGTGGGGGACAGGGGGACACTGAAGCTTTCTTT
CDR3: CAISGGQGDTEAFF

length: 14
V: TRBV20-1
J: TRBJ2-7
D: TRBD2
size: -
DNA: TGCAGTGCTACCGGACTAGCGCTAACCTACGAGCAGTACTTC
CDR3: CSATGLALTYEQYF

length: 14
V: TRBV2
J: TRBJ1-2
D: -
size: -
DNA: TGTGCCAGCACCCGGTCAGATACTAACTATGGCTACACCTTC
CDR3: CASTRSDTNYGYTF

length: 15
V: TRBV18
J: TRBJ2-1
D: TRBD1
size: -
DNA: TGTGCCAGCTCAGCGACAGGGAAGTTAGTCAATGAGCAGTTCTTC
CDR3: CASSATGKLVNEQFF

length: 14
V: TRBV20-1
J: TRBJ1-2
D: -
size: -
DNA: TGCAGTGCTAGAGATATGGCAGGGGCTTTACGGGACACCTTC
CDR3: CSARDMAGALRDTF

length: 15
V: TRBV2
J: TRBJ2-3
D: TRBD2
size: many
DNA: TGTGCCAGCAGTTATGGGACTAGCGGCACAGATACGCAGTATTTT
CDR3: CASSYGTSGTDTQYF

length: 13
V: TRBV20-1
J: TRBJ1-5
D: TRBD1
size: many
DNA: TGCAGTGCACCAGGACAGGGGGGTCAGCCCCAGCATTTT
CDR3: CSAPGQGGQPQHF

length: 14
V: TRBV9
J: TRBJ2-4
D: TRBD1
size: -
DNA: TGCGCCAGCAGCTTGGGGCGGACAGGGAACATTCAGTACTTC
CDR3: CASSLGRTGNIQYF

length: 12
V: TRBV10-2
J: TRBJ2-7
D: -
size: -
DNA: TGCGCCAGCAGATCGCGGGTCTACGAGCAGTACTTC
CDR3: CASRSRVYEQYF

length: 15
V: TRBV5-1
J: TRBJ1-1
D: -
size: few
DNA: TGCGCCAGCAGCTTTTATCTCGGAGGGGACACTGAAGCTTTCTTT
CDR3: CASSFYLGGDTEAFF

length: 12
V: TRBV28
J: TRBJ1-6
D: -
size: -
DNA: TGTGCCAGCGGGGAATATAATTCACCCCTCCACTTT
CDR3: CASGEYNSPLHF

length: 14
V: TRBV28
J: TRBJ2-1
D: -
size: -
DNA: TGTGACAGCAGTCTAGGGGGGACTTACAATGAGCAGTTCTTC
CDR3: CDSSLGGTYNEQFF

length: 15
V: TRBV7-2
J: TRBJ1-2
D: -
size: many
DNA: TGTGCCAGCAGCGCCGGCAGGGTGGGTGTGAGAGGCTACACCTTC
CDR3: CASSAGRVGVRGYTF

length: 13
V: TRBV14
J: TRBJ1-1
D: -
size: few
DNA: TGTGCCAGCAGCCGATTCCGAACGCCTGAAGCTTTCTTT
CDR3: CASSRFRTPEAFF

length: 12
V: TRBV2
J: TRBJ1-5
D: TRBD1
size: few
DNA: TGTGCCAGCAGTTGGACAGGTCAGCCCCAGCATTTT
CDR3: CASSWTGQPQHF

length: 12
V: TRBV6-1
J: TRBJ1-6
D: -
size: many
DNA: TGTGCCAGCAGTGAAGTTGTTTCACCCCTCCACTTT
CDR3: CASSEVVSPLHF

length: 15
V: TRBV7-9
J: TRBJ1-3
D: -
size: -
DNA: TGTGCCAGCAGCTCTCTCCATGGCTCTGGAAACACCATATATTTT
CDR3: CASSSLHGSGNTIYF

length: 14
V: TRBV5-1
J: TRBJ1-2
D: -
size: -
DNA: TGCGCCAGCAGCTTTCAGCCCACTAACTATGGCTACACCTTC
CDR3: CASSFQPTNYGYTF

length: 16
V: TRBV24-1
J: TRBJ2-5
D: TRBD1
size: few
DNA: TGTGCCACCAGTACACATCCCGGGACAGGGGAAGAGACCCAGTACTTC
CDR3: CATSTHPGTGEETQYF

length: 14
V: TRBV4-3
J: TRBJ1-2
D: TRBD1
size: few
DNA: TGCGCCAGCAGGTTCAGGGGGGGATCCCACGGCTACACCTTC
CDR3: CASRFRGGSHGYTF

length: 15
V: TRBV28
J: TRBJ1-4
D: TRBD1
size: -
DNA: TGTGCCAGCAGTTTAATAGAGGGGGCGGTTGAAAAACTGTTTTTT
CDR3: CASSLIEGAVEKLFF

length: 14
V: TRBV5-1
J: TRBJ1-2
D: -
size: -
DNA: TGCGCCAGCAGCTTGGTCGTCCAAGGCCATGGCTACACCTTC
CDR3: CASSLVVQGHGYTF

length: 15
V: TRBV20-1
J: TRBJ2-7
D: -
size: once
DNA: TGCAGTGCTACTAAGGCAGTGAGGCCTACCTACGAGCAGTACTTC
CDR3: CSATKAVRPTYEQYF

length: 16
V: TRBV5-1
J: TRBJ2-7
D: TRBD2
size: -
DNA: TGCGCCAGCAGCTTTGATACTAGCGGGAGGATCTACGAGCAGTACTTC
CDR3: CASSFDTSGRIYEQYF

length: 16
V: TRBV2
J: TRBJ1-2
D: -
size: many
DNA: TGTGCCAGCAGTGCGGAAGGCGGTTCTACTCTCTATGGCTACACCTTC
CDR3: CASSAEGGSTLYGYTF

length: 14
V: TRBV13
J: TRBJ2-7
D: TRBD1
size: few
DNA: TGTGCCAGCAGCTTAGGGGGACAGGCCTACGAGCAGTACTTC
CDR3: CASSLGGQAYEQYF

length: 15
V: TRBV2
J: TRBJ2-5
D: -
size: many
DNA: TGTGCCAGCAGTGACTCCCAGCCTTGGATTGGGACCCAGTACTTC
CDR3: CASSDSQPWIGTQYF

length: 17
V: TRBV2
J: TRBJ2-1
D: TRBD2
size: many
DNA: TGTGCCAGCAGGGAGGTTCCGGGACTAGCGGGAAGGAATGAGCAGTTCTTC
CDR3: CASREVPGLAGRNEQFF

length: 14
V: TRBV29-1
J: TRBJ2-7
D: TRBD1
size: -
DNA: TGCAGCGTTGCAGGACAGGGGAGTAGTTACGAGCAGTACTTC
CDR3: CSVAGQGSSYEQYF

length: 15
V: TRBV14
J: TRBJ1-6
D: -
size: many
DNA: TGTGCCAGCAGCTCAAGGATGGGGGGAAATTCACCCCTCCACTTT
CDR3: CASSSRMGGNSPLHF

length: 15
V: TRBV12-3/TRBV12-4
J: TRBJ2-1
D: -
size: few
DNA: TGTGCCAGCAGCTCCCGGGACGTCCCTGGGAATGAGCAGTTCTTC
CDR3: CASSSRDVPGNEQFF

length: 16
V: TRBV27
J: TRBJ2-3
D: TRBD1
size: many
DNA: TGTGCCAGCAGTCTAAGACAGGGGGCAGTCGCAGATACGCAGTATTTT
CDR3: CASSLRQGAVADTQYF

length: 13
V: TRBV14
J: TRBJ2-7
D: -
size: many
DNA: TGTGCCAGCAGCCAAGGTCAGCTCTACGAGCAGTACTTC
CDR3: CASSQGQLYEQYF

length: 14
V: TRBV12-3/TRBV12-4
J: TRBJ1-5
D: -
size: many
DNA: TGTGCCAGCAGTGGTCGGGAAGCCGGTCAGCCCCAGCATTTT
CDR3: CASSGREAGQPQHF

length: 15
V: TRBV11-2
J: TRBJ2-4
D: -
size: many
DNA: TGTGCCAGCAGCTTCTTATCAGCAATTACAGACATTCAGTACTTC
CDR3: CASSFLSAITDIQYF

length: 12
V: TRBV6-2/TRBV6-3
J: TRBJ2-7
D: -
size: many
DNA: TGTGCCAGCAGTGGCTCAGCCTACGAGCAGTACTTC
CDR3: CASSGSAYEQYF

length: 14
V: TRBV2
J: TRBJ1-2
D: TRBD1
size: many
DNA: TGTGCCAGCAGGCCGGGACAGGGCATCTATGGCTACACCTTC
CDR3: CASRPGQGIYGYTF

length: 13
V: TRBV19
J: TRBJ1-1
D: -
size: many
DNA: TGTGCCAGTAGTATGTACGCCCGGACTGAAGCTTTCTTT
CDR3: CASSMYARTEAFF

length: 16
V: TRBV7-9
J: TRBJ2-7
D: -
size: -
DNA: TGTGCCAGCAGCTTAGGTGGTGGGAGAATCGCCTACGAGCAGTACTTC
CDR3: CASSLGGGRIAYEQYF

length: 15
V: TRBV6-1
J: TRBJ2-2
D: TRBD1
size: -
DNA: TGTGCCAGCTGTCGGGACAGGGGCAACACCGGGGAGCTGTTTTTT
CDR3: CASCRDRGNTGELFF